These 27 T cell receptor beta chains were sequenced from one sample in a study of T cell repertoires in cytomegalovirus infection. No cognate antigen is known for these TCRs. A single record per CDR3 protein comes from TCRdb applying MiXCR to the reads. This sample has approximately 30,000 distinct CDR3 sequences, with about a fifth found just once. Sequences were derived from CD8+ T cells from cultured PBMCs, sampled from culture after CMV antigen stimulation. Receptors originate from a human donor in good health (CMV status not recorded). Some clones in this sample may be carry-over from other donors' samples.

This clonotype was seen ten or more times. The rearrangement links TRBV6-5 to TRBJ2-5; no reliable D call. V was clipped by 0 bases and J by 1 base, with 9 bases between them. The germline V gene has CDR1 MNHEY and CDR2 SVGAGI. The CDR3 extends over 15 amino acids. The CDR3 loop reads CASSYSTATQETQYF. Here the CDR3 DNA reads TGTGCCAGCAGTTACTCTACAGCGACCCAAGAGACCCAGTACTTC.

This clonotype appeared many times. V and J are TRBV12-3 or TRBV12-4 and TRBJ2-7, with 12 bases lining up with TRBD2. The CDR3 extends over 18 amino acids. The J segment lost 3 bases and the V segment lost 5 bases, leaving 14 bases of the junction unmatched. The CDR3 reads CASSPHPRLAGDLYEQYF. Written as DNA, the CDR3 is TGTGCCAGCAGTCCCCATCCCCGACTAGCGGGGGATCTCTACGAGCAGTACTTC.

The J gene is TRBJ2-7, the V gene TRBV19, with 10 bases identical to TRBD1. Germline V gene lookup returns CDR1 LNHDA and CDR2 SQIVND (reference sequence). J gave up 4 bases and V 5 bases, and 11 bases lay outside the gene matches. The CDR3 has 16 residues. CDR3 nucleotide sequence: TGTGCCAGTAGTGCCTTCCGGGACAGGGGTTTTTACGAGCAGTACTTC. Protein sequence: CASSAFRDRGFYEQYF.

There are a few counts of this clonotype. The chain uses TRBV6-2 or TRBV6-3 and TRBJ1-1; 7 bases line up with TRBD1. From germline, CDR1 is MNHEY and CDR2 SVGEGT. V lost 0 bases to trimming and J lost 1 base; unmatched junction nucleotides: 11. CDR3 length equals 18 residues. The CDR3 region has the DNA TGTGCCAGCAGTTACTCGGGGAAGGGGGCCTTTCCGAACACTGAAGCTTTCTTT. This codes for CASSYSGKGAFPNTEAFF.

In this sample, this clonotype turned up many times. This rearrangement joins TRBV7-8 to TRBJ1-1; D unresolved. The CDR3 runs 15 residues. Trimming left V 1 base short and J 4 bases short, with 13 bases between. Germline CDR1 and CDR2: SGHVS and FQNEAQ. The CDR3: CASSLGRSLGTEAFF. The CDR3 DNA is TGTGCCAGCAGCTTAGGAAGGAGTCTTGGCACTGAAGCTTTCTTT.

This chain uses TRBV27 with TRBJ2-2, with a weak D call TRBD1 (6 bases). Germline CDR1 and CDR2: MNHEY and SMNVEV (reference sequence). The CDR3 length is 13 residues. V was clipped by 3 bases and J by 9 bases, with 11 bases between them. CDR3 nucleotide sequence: TGTGCCAGCAGTTTGGTTGGGGACAGGGAGCTGTTTTTT. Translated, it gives CASSLVGDRELFF.

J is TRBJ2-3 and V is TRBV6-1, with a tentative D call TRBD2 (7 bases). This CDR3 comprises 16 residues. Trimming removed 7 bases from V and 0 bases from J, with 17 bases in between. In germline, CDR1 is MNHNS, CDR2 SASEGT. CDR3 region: CASTWGASGSTDTQYF. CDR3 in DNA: TGTGCCAGCACCTGGGGGGCTAGCGGTAGCACAGATACGCAGTATTTT.

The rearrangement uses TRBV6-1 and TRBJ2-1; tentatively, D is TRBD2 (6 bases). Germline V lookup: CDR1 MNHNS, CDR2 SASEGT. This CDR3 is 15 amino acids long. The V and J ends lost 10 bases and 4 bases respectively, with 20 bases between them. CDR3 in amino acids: CATSAPGGDYNEQFF. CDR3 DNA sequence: TGTGCCACCTCGGCTCCCGGAGGGGATTACAATGAGCAGTTCTTC.

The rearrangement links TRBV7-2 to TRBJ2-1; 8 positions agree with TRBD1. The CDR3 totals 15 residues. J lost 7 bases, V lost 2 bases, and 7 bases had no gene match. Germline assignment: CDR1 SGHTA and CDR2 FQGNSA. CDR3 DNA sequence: TGTGCCAGCAGCTTAACGGACAGGGAGGTGAATGAGCAGTTCTTC. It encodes CASSLTDREVNEQFF.

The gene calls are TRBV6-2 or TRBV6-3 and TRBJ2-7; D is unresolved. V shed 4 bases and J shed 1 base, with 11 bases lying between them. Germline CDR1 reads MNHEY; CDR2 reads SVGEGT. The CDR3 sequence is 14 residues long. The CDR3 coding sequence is TGTGCCAGCAGTTTGGCAGGTTCATCCTACGAGCAGTACTTC. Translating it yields CASSLAGSSYEQYF.

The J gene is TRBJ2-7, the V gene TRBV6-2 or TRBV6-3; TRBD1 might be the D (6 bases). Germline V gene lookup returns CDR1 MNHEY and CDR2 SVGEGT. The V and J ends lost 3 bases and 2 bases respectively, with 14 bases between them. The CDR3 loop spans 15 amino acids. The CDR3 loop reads CASSYDGQSTYEQYF. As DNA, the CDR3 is TGTGCCAGCAGTTATGACGGACAGTCTACCTACGAGCAGTACTTC.

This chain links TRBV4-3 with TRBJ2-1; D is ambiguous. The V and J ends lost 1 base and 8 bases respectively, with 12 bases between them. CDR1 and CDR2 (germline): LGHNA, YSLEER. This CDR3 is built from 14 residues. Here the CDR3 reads CASSQVDLRYEQFF. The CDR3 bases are TGCGCCAGCAGCCAAGTGGACCTCCGGTATGAGCAGTTCTTC.

The CDR3: CASSSPTSGSHEQYF. In nucleotides, the CDR3 is TGTGCCAGCAGTTCTCCGACTAGCGGGAGCCACGAGCAGTACTTC. The chain is built from TRBV27 and TRBJ2-7, with 12 positions matching TRBD2. With 4 bases clipped from V and 5 bases from J, the junction kept 6 bases outside the gene matches. The CDR3 extends over 15 amino acids. Germline CDR1 and CDR2: MNHEY and SMNVEV (reference sequence).

The DNA of the CDR3 is TGTGCCAGCAGTACCTCTAGCGGGATAGATGGCAATGAGCAGTTCTTC. Protein product: CASSTSSGIDGNEQFF. The rearrangement uses TRBV6-2 or TRBV6-3 and TRBJ2-1; 9 nucleotides align to TRBD2. This CDR3 spans 16 amino acids. J gave up 6 bases and V 5 bases, and 11 bases lay outside the gene matches. The germline V gene has CDR1 MNHEY and CDR2 SVGEGT.

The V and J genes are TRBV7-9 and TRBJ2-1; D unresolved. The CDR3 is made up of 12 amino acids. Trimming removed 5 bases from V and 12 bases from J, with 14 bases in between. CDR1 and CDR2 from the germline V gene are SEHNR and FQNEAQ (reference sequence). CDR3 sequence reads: CASSDVSLGQFF. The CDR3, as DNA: TGTGCCAGCAGCGATGTGAGTCTCGGGCAGTTCTTC.

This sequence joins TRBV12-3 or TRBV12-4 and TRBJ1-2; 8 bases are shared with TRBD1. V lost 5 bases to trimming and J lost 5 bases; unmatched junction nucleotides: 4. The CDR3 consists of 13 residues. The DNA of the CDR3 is TGTGCCAGCAGTGATACAGGGGGATATGGCTACACCTTC. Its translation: CASSDTGGYGYTF.

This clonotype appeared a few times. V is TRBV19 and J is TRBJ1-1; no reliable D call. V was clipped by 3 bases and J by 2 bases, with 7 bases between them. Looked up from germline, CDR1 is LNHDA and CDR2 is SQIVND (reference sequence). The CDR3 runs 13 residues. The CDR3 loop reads CASSMGGNTEAFF. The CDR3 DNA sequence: TGTGCCAGTAGTATGGGCGGCAACACTGAAGCTTTCTTT. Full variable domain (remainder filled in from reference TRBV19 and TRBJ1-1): DGGITQSPKYLFRKEGQNVTLSCEQNLNHDAMYWYRQDPGQGLRLIYYSQIVNDFQKGDIAEGYSVSREKKESFPLTVTSAQKNPTAFYLCASSMGGNTEAFFGQGTRLTVV.

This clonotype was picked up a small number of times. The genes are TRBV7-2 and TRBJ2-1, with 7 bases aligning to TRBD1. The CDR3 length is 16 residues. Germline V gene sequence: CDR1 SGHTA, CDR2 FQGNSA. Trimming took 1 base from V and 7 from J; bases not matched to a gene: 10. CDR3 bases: TGTGCCAGCAGCTTAGAACGAGGGACAGCAACTAATGAGCAGTTCTTC. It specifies CASSLERGTATNEQFF.

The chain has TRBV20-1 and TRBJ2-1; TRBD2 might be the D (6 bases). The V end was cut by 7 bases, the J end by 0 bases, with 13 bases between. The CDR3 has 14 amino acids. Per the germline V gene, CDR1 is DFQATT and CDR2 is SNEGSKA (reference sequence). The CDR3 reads CSVPYGSSYNEQFF. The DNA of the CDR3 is TGCAGTGTCCCTTACGGGAGCTCCTACAATGAGCAGTTCTTC.

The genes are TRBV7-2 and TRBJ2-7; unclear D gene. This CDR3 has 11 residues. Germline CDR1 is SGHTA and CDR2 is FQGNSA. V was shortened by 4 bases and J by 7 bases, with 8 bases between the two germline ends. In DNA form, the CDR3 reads TGTGCCAGCAGCTCGTCGCGGGAGCAGTACTTC. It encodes CASSSSREQYF.

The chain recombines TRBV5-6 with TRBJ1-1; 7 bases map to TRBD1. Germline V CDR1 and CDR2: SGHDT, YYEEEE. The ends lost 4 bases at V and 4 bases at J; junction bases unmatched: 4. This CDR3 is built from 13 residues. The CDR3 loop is CASSIQGLTEAFF. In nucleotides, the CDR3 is TGTGCCAGCAGCATACAGGGGCTCACTGAAGCTTTCTTT.

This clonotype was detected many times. The CDR3 DNA reads as TGTGCCAGCAGCCCCCCTCCAGCGTCCAATGAGCAGTTCTTC. Encoded protein: CASSPPPASNEQFF. V is TRBV7-2 and J is TRBJ2-1; D gene unclear. The CDR3 length is 14 residues. Per the germline V gene, CDR1 is SGHTA and CDR2 is FQGNSA. The germline V and J ends were trimmed by 5 bases and 6 bases, with 14 bases remaining between them.

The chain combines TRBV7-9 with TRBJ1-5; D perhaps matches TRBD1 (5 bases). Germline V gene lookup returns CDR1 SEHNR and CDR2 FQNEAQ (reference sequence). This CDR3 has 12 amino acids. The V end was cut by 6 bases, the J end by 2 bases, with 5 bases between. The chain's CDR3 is CASRQGNQPQHF. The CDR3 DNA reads TGTGCCAGCAGACAGGGCAATCAGCCCCAGCATTTT.

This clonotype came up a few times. The CDR3 DNA reads as TGTGCCAGCAGTTACCGGACAGGGCCGGGTGAGCAGTTCTTC. It codes for CASSYRTGPGEQFF. J is TRBJ2-1 and V is TRBV6-6; 8 bases match TRBD1. This CDR3 is built from 14 residues. J was trimmed by 9 bases and V by 2 bases; bases with no gene match: 6. The V gene's germline CDR1 is MNHNY and CDR2 SVGAGI (reference sequence).

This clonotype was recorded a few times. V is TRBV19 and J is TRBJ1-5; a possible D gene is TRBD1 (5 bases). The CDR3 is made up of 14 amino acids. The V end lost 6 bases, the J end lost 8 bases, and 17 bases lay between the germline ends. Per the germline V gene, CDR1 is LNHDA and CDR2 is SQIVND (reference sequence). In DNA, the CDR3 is TGTGCCAGTAGGCCGACGGGGCGCGACAAGCCCCAGCATTTT. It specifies CASRPTGRDKPQHF.

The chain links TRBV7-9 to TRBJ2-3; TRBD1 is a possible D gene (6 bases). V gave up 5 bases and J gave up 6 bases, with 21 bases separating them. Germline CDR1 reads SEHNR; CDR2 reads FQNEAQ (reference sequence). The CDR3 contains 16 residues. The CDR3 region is CASSDGTGSRRDTQYF. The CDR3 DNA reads TGTGCCAGCAGCGACGGAACAGGGTCACGCCGGGATACGCAGTATTTT.

CDR3 coding DNA: TGCAGTGCTAGGGCGGTAGCTCCACAACCCACGGATACGCAGTATTTT. The encoded protein is CSARAVAPQPTDTQYF. The chain couples TRBV20-1 to TRBJ2-3; D is unclear. The CDR3 is 16 amino acids. Trimming took 3 bases from V and 6 from J, leaving 22 bases between them. Germline CDR1 and CDR2: DFQATT and SNEGSKA (reference sequence).